The clone carrying this T cell receptor beta chain was seen many times. The same CDR3 also results from other DNA sequences found in this sample. Germline V CDR1 and CDR2: SGHRS, YFSETQ. The CDR3 contains 13 residues. Trimming took off 4 bases at V and 7 bases at J, with 12 bases between the two ends. The repertoire was sequenced with immunoSEQ multiplex PCR; TCRdb's copy has only in-frame clones and lacks some. This table holds about 230,000 clones, 80% to 90% found once. The data were obtained in a study of blood T cell repertoires in COVID-19. Study context: PBMCs, B-cell-depleted T cells, or T cells were the source of the cDNA or gDNA that made up the material.

This receptor was identified in a woman in her thirties or forties who had recovered from COVID-19. Sample: peripheral blood. This sequence joins TRBV5-1 and TRBJ1-5; no reliable D call. The CDR3 spells CASSEGPGQPQHF. The CDR3 nucleotides read TGCGCCAGCAGCGAAGGGCCGGGGCAGCCCCAGCATTTT. Looking up the rest from reference TRBV5-1 and TRBJ1-5 gives the full variable domain: KAGVTQTPRYLIKTRGQQVTLSCSPISGHRSVSWYQQTPGQGLQFLFEYFSETQRNKGNFPGRFSGRQFSNSRSEMNVSTLELGDSALYLCASSEGPGQPQHFGDGTRLSIL.